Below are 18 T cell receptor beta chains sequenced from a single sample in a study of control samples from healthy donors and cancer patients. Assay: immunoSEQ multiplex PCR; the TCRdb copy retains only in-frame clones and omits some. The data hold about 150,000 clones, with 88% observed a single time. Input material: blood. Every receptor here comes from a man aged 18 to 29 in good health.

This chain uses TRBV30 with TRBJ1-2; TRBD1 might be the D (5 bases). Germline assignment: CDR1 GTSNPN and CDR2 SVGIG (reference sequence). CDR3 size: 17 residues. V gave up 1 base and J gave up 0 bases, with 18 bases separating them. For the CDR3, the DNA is TGTGCCTGGAGTGCCCTCCAGGGATCGGGGGCTAACTATGGCTACACCTTC. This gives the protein CAWSALQGSGANYGYTF.

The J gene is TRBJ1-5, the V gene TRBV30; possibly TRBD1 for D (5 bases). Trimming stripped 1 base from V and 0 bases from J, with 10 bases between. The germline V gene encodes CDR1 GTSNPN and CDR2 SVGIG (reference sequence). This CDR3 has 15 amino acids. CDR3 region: CAWSGGDYSNQPQHF. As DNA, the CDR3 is TGTGCCTGGAGTGGCGGGGACTATAGCAATCAGCCCCAGCATTTT. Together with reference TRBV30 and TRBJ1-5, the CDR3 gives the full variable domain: SQTIHQWPATLVQPVGSPLSLECTVEGTSNPNLYWYRQAAGRGLQLLFYSVGIGQISSEVPQNLSASRPQDRQFILSSKKLLLSDSGFYLCAWSGGDYSNQPQHFGDGTRLSIL.

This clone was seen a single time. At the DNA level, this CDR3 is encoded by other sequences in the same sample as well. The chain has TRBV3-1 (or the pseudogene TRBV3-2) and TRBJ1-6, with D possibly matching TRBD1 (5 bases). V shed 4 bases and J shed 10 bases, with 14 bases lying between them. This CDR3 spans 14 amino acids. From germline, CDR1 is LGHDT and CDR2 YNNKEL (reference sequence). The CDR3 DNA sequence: TGTGCCAGCAGCCGGGGAGGGGCGGGGTCACCCCTCCACTTT. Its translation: CASSRGGAGSPLHF.

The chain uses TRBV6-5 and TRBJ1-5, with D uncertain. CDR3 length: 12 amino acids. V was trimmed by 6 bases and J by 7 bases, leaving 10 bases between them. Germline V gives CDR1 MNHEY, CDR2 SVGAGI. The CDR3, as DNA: TGTGCCAGCAGCCTAGGTGACCAGCCCCAGCATTTT. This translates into CASSLGDQPQHF.

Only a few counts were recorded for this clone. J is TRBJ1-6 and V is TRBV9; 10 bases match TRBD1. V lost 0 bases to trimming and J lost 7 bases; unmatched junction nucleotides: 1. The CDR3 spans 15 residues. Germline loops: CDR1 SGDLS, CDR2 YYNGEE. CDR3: CASSVAGQGNSPLHF. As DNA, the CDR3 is TGTGCCAGCAGCGTAGCGGGACAGGGGAATTCACCCCTCCACTTT. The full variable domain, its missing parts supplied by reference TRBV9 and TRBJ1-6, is DSGVTQTPKHLITATGQRVTLRCSPRSGDLSVYWYQQSLDQGLQFLIQYYNGEERAKGNILERFSAQQFPDLHSELNLSSLELGDSALYFCASSVAGQGNSPLHFGNGTRLTVT.

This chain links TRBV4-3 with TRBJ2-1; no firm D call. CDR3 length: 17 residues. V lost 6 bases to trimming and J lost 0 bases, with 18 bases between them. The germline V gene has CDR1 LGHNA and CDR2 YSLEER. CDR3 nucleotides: TGCGCCAGCAGTCGACCCTCGGTCGGAAGCTCCTACAATGAGCAGTTCTTC. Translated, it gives CASSRPSVGSSYNEQFF.

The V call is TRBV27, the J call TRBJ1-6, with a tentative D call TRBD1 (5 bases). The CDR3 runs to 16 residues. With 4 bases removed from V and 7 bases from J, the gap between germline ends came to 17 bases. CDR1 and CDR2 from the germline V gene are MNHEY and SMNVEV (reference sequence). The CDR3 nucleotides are TGTGCCAGCAGTTCGCCCCAGGGATCCCAGAATTCACCCCTCCACTTT. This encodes CASSSPQGSQNSPLHF.

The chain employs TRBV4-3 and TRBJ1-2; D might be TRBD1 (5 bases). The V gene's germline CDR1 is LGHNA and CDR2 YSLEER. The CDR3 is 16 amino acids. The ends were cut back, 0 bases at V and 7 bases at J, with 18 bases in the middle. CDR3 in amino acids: CASSQEWGDRGSGYTF. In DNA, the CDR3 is TGCGCCAGCAGCCAAGAATGGGGCGATAGAGGTTCTGGCTACACCTTC.

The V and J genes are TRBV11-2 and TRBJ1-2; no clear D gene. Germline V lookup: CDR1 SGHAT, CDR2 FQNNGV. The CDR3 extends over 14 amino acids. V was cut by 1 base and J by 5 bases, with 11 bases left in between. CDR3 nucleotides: TGTGCCAGCAGCTTAGCTGGCGTGGGGTATGGCTACACCTTC. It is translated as CASSLAGVGYGYTF.

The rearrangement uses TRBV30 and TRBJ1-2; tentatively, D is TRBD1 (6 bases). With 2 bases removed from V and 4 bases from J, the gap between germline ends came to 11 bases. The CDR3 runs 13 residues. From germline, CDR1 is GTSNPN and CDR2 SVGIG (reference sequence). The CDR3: CAWSLQTGYGYTF. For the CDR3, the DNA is TGTGCCTGGAGTCTCCAGACAGGCTATGGCTACACCTTC.

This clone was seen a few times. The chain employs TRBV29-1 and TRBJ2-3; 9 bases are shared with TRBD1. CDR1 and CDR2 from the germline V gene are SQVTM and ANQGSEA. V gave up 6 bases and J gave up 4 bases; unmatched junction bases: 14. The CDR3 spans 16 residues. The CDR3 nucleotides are TGCAGCGTGGGGGGGAAGGGACAGGGAGGCCCAGATACGCAGTATTTT. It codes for CSVGGKGQGGPDTQYF.

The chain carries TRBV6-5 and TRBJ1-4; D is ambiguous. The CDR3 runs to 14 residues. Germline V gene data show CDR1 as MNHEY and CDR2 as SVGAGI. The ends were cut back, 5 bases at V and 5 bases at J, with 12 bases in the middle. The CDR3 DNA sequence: TGTGCCAGCAGTCGTACAGTCCTAAATGAAAAACTGTTTTTT. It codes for CASSRTVLNEKLFF.

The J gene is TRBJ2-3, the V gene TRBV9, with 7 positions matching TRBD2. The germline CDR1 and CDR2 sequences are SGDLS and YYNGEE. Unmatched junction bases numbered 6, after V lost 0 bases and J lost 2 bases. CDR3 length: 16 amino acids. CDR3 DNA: TGTGCCAGCAGCGTAGTTGGTAGCGGGCACACAGATACGCAGTATTTT. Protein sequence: CASSVVGSGHTDTQYF. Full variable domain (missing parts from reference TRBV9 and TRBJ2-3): DSGVTQTPKHLITATGQRVTLRCSPRSGDLSVYWYQQSLDQGLQFLIQYYNGEERAKGNILERFSAQQFPDLHSELNLSSLELGDSALYFCASSVVGSGHTDTQYFGPGTRLTVL.

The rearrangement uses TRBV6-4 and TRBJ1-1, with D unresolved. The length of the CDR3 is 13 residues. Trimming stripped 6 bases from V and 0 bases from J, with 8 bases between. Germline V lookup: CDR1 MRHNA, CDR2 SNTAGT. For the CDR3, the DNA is TGTGCCAGCAGGGAGACCGTGAACACTGAAGCTTTCTTT. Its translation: CASRETVNTEAFF.

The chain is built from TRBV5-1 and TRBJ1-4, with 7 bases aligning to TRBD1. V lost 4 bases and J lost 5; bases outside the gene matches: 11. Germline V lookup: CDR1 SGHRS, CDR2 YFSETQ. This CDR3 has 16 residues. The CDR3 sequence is CASSQLQGGTNEKLFF. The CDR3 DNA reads TGCGCCAGCAGCCAACTTCAGGGGGGGACCAATGAAAAACTGTTTTTT.

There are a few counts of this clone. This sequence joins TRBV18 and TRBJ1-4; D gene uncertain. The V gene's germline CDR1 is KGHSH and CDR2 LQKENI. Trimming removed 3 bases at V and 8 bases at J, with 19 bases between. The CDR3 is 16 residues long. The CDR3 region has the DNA TGTGCCAGCTCACCCCCACCTGGGCAGGATAAGGAAAAACTGTTTTTT. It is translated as CASSPPPGQDKEKLFF.

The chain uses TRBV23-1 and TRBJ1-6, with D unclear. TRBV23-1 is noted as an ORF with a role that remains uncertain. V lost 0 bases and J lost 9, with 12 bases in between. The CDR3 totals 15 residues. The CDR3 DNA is TGCGCCAGCAGTCAATCGGGGAGGGCCACTTCACCCCTCCACTTT. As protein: CASSQSGRATSPLHF.

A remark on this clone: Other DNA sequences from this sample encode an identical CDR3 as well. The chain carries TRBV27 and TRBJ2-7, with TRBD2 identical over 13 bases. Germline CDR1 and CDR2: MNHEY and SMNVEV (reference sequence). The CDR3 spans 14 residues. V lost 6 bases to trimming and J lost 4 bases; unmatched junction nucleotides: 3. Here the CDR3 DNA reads TGTGCCAGCAGCCTGACTAGCGGGGGGTACGAGCAGTACTTC. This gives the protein CASSLTSGGYEQYF.